The 8 T cell receptor beta chains below come from one sample, sequenced in a study of PD-1 blockade in classical Hodgkin lymphoma. Assay used: immunoSEQ multiplex PCR; TCRdb lists only in-frame clones, some missing. The sample holds under 110,000 clones, 75% to 90% seen once. In every patient, relapse followed autologous stem cell transplantation, while exposure to brentuximab vedotin differed. Sample: peripheral blood mononuclear cells (PBMCs), taken before the second cycle of nivolumab. These receptors originate from a human donor with classical Hodgkin lymphoma.

J is TRBJ1-4 and V is TRBV2; possibly TRBD1 for D (6 bases). The CDR3 extends over 14 amino acids. Germline CDR1 is SNHLY and CDR2 is FYNNEI. Trimming cost V 5 bases and J 3 bases, with 10 bases left between them. The CDR3 region is CASSTGIPNEKLFF. CDR3 in DNA: TGTGCCAGCAGTACAGGGATACCTAATGAAAAACTGTTTTTT.

The CDR3 DNA reads TGTGCCAGCAGCTTCATGGGCGGGTTGGGACCCGAGCAGTACTTC. Translation: CASSFMGGLGPEQYF. The chain employs TRBV7-2 and TRBJ2-7; D is perhaps TRBD1 or TRBD2 (5 bases each). The germline CDR1 and CDR2 sequences are SGHTA and FQGNSA. V was shortened by 3 bases and J by 6 bases, with 18 bases between the two germline ends. The CDR3 has 15 amino acids. Complete variable domain (other parts from reference TRBV7-2 and TRBJ2-7): GAGVSQSPSNKVTEKGKDVELRCDPISGHTALYWYRQSLGQGLEFLIYFQGNSAPDKSGLPSDRFSAERTGGSVSTLTIQRTQQEDSAVYLCASSFMGGLGPEQYFGPGTRLTVT.

The sample holds one count of this clone. The chain links TRBV4-3 to TRBJ1-2; 10 bases match TRBD1. V dropped 2 bases and J dropped 8; count of bases not matched to a gene: 11. This CDR3 contains 16 residues. Germline V lookup: CDR1 LGHNA, CDR2 YSLEER. CDR3 protein: CASSQLRRDRGEGYTF. CDR3 coding DNA: TGCGCCAGCAGCCAACTAAGGAGGGACAGGGGAGAAGGCTACACCTTC.

This clone is a singleton in its sample. The CDR3 region has the DNA TGTGCCAGCAGCGTATATTTGGGACAGGGGCTCGGCTACACCTTC. As protein: CASSVYLGQGLGYTF. The chain uses TRBV9 and TRBJ1-2; TRBD1 agrees at 10 bases. CDR3 length: 15 residues. The V gene's germline CDR1 is SGDLS and CDR2 YYNGEE. V lost 1 base, J lost 8 bases, and 8 bases stayed unmatched.

This rearrangement joins TRBV5-4 to TRBJ1-4; D remains unclear. Trimming stripped 2 bases from V and 7 bases from J, with 15 bases between. The CDR3 consists of 15 residues. Germline V CDR1 and CDR2: SGHNT, YYREEE (reference sequence). The CDR3 DNA is TGTGCCAGCAGCTTTGACCCGAGGGAAGGTGAAAAACTGTTTTTT. The encoded protein is CASSFDPREGEKLFF.

This clone occurred a few times. V is TRBV6-4 and J is TRBJ1-2, with 7 bases fitting TRBD1. Per the germline V gene, CDR1 is MRHNA and CDR2 is SNTAGT. This CDR3 spans 15 amino acids. Germline trimming cut 3 bases from V and 4 bases from J; bases unmatched to any gene: 8. CDR3 DNA: TGTGCCAGCAGTGAGGGGGGGGACAGCACCTATGGCTACACCTTC. Amino acids: CASSEGGDSTYGYTF.

This clone was seen a few times. The chain recombines TRBV7-2 with TRBJ1-6, with TRBD1 as a possible D gene (6 bases). CDR3 length equals 15 residues. V was pared by 2 bases and J by 5 bases, with 10 bases between. Germline CDR1 SGHTA, CDR2 FQGNSA. The CDR3: CASSLTGHNNSPLHF. The CDR3 region has the DNA TGTGCCAGCAGCTTAACGGGACATAATAATTCACCCCTCCACTTT.

The rearrangement links TRBV5-1 to TRBJ2-5; the match to TRBD2 covers 11 bases. This CDR3 region has 16 residues. The V gene end was trimmed by 3 bases and the J gene end by 1 base; junction bases not matched to a gene: 5. The germline V gene encodes CDR1 SGHRS and CDR2 YFSETQ. The CDR3, as DNA: TGCGCCAGCAGCTCCCTAGCGGGGGGCCCCCAAGAGACCCAGTACTTC. Protein product: CASSSLAGGPQETQYF.